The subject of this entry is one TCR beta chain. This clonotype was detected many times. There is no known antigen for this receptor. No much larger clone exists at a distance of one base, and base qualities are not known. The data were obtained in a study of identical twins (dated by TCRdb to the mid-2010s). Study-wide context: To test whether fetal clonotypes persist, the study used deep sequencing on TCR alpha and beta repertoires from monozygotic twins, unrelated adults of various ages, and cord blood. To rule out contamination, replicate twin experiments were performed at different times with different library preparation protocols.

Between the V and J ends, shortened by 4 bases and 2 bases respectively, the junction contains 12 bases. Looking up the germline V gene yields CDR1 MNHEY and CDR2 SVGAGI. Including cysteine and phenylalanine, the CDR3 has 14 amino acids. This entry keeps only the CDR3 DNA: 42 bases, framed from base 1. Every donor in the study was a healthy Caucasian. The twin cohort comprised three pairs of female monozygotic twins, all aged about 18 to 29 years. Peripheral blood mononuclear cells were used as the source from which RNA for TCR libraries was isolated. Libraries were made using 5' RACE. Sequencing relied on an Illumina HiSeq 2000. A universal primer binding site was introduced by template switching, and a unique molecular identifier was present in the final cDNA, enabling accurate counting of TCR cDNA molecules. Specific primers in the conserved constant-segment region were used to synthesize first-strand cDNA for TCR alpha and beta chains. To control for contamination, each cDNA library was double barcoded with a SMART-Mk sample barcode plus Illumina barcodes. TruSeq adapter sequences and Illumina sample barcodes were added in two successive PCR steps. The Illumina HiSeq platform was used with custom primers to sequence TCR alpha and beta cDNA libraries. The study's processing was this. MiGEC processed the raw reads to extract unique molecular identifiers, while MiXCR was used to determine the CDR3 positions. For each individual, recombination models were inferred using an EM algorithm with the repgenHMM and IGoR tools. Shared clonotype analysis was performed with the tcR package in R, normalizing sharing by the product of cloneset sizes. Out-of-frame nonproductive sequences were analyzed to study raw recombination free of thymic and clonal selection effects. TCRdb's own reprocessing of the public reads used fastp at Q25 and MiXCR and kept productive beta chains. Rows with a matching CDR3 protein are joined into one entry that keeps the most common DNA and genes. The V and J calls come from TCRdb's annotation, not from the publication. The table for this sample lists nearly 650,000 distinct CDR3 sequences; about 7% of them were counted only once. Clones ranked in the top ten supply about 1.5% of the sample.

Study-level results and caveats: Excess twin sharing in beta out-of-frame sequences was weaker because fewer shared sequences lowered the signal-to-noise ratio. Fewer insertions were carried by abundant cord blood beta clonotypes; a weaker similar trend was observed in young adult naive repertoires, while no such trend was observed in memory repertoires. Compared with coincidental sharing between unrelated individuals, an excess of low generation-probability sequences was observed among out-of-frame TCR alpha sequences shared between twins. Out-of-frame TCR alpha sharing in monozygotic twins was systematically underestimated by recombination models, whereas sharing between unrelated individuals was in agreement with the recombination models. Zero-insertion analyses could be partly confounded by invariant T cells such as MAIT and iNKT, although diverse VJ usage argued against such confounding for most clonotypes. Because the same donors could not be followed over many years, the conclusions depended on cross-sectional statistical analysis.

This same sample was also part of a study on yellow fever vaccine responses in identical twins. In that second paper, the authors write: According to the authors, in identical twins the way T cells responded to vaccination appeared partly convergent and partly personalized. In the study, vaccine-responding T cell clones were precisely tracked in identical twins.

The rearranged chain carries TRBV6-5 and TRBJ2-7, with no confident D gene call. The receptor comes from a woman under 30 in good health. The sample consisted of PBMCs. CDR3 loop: CASSSGVPPYEQYF. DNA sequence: TGTGCCAGCAGTTCAGGAGTCCCCCCCTACGAGCAGTACTTC.